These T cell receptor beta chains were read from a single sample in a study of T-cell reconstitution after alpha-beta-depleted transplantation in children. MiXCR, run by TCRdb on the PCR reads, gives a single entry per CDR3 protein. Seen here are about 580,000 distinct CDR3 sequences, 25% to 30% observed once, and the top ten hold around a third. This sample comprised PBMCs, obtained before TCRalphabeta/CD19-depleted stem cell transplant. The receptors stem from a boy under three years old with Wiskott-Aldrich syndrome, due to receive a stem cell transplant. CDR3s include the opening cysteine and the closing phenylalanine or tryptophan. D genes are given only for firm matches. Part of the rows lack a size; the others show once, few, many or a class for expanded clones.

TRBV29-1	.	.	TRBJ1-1	CSVDVVLTNTEAFF	TGCAGCGTTGATGTCGTTCTTACGAACACTGAAGCTTTCTTT
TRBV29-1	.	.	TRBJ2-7	CSVAIAVLDEQYF	TGCAGCGTCGCCATAGCCGTCTTGGACGAGCAGTACTTC
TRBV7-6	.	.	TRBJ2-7	CASSLIPESGYEQYF	TGTGCCAGCAGCTTAATCCCGGAATCAGGGTACGAGCAGTACTTC
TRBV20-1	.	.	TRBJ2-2	CSARVRNTGELFF	TGCAGTGCTAGGGTCCGGAACACCGGGGAGCTGTTTTTT
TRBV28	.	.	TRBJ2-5	CASKSPGGRETQYF	TGTGCCAGCAAGTCCCCCGGAGGGAGAGAGACCCAGTACTTC
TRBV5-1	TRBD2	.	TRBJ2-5	CASSSESGTSGETQYF	TGCGCCAGCAGCTCGGAGAGTGGGACTAGTGGGGAGACCCAGTACTTC
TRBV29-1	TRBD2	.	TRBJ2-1	CSVVRGLAVNNEQFF	TGCAGCGTTGTAAGGGGACTAGCGGTCAACAATGAGCAGTTCTTC
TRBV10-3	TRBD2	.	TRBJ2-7	CATSTGTSGRSGEQYF	TGTGCCACCAGTACCGGGACTAGCGGGAGGAGTGGAGAGCAGTACTTC
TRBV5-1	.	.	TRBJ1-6	CASSLEGRDSPLHF	TGCGCCAGCAGCTTGGAGGGCCGCGATTCACCCCTCCACTTT
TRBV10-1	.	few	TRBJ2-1	CASGTGNLNEQFF	TGCGCCAGCGGGACTGGGAACCTCAATGAGCAGTTCTTC
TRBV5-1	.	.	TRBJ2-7	CASSQSIIRTATTYEQYF	TGCGCCAGCAGCCAAAGCATAATACGGACAGCCACTACCTACGAGCAGTACTTC
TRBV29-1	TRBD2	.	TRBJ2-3	CSGIAGTDTQYF	TGCAGCGGTATAGCGGGTACAGATACGCAGTATTTT
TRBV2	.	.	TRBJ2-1	CASSSSRDEQFF	TGTGCCAGCAGTAGCAGCCGCGATGAGCAGTTCTTC
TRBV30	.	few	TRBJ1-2	CAWSTIVQGSYGYTF	TGTGCCTGGAGTACCATTGTTCAGGGAAGCTATGGCTACACCTTC
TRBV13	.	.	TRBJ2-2	CASSRARYGELFF	TGTGCCAGCAGCCGCGCACGATATGGCGAGCTGTTTTTT
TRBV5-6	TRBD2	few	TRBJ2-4	CASSFSGRAQNIQYF	TGTGCCAGCAGCTTCAGCGGGAGGGCCCAAAACATTCAGTACTTC
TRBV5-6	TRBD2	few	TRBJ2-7	CASSLVRAGGIRASYEQYF	TGTGCCAGCAGCTTGGTTCGAGCGGGGGGTATTCGGGCTTCCTACGAGCAGTACTTC
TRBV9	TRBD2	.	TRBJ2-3	CASSVTTATSGSTDTQYF	TGTGCCAGCAGCGTAACGACCGCGACTAGCGGGAGCACAGATACGCAGTATTTT
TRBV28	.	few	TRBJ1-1	CASSLVQAGKVAFF	TGTGCCAGCAGTTTGGTTCAGGCAGGGAAAGTAGCTTTCTTT
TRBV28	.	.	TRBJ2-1	CASGGNEWQFF	TGTGCCAGCGGCGGTAACGAGTGGCAGTTCTTC
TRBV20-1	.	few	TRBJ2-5	CSAFIPGTPPETQYF	TGCAGTGCCTTCATACCGGGAACCCCCCCAGAGACCCAGTACTTC
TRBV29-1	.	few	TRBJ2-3	CSVYSGTDTQYF	TGCAGCGTCTATTCGGGCACAGATACGCAGTATTTT
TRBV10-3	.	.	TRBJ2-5	CAISGRGSEVATQYF	TGTGCCATCTCTGGGAGAGGGTCGGAGGTAGCGACCCAGTACTTC
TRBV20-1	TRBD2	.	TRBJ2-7	CSARDVAGGQRSSYEQYF	TGCAGTGCTAGAGATGTTGCGGGAGGTCAAAGGAGCTCCTACGAGCAGTACTTC
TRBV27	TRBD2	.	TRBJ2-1	CASSLRGLAGLSEQFF	TGTGCCAGCAGTTTGCGAGGACTAGCGGGTTTAAGTGAGCAGTTCTTC
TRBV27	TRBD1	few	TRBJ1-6	CASSSGQGDNSPLHF	TGTGCCAGCAGTTCGGGACAGGGGGATAATTCACCCCTCCACTTT
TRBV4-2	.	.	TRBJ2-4	CASSQVPRGEDSQYF	TGTGCCAGCAGCCAAGTCCCCAGAGGGGAGGACAGTCAGTACTTC
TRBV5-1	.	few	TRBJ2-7	CASSFVYGDGSYEQYF	TGCGCCAGCAGCTTCGTTTACGGGGACGGATCCTACGAGCAGTACTTC
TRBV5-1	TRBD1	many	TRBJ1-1	CASSKGTVMNTEAFF	TGCGCCAGCAGCAAAGGGACAGTTATGAACACTGAAGCTTTCTTT
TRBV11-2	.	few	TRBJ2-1	CASSLSYHYNEQFF	TGTGCCAGCAGCTTGTCCTACCACTACAATGAGCAGTTCTTC
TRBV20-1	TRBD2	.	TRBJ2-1	CSASGRASNEQFF	TGCAGTGCTAGCGGGAGGGCTTCCAATGAGCAGTTCTTC
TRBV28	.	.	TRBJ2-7	CASRRSNRAYEQYF	TGTGCCAGCAGGAGATCTAACAGGGCCTACGAGCAGTACTTC
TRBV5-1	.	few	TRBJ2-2	CASRGAVVGELFF	TGCGCCAGCAGGGGGGCAGTTGTCGGGGAGCTGTTTTTT
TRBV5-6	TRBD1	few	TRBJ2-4	CASSLMRAGQGKNIQYF	TGTGCCAGCAGCTTGATGAGAGCGGGACAGGGGAAAAACATTCAGTACTTC
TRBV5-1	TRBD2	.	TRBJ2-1	CASSLYAGVPYNEQFF	TGCGCCAGCAGCTTGTATGCGGGGGTCCCCTACAATGAGCAGTTCTTC
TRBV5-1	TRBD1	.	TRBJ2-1	CASSLTGVDEQFF	TGTGCCAGCAGCTTGACAGGGGTAGATGAGCAGTTCTTC
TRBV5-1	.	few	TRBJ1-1	CASSFRSGSNTEAFF	TGCGCCAGCAGCTTCCGGTCAGGTTCTAACACTGAAGCTTTCTTT
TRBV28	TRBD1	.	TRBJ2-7	CASSTGQGVSYEQYF	TGTGCCAGCAGTACGGGACAGGGGGTTTCGTACGAGCAGTACTTC
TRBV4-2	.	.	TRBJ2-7	CASSQEFLGARYF	TGTGCCAGCAGCCAAGAATTTCTAGGGGCGAGGTACTTC
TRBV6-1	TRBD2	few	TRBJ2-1	CASRTSGSGEQFF	TGTGCCAGCAGGACTAGCGGGAGCGGTGAGCAGTTCTTC